The present entry profiles one TCR beta chain with its context. Its antigen is as yet unknown. This entry belongs to a study of shared clonotypes between healthy human individuals. Findings and caveats of the study: Specimens sampled were limited to blood, with tissue repertoires likely differing.

Trimming removed 4 bases from V and 4 bases from J; junction bases left unmatched: 10. The CDR3 length is 16 residues. Germline V gene sequence: CDR1 SGHDN, CDR2 FVKESK. Profiling relied on immunoSEQ multiplex PCR, and the TCRdb table lists in-frame clones only, not all of them. The sample yields around 1.5 million clones, 95% to 99% seen once. Splitting of CD4+ cells produced CD45RA+ naive and CD45RA-negative memory subsets. This clonotype was sampled from a man between 25 and 39 years old in good health. Material: naive CD4+ T cells sorted from blood. The subset here: CD45RA+ positively selected. The genes are TRBV14 and TRBJ1-2; 9 nucleotides align to TRBD1. CDR3 sequence: CASSPTGQGLGYGYTF. The CDR3, as DNA: TGTGCCAGCAGCCCTACGGGACAGGGACTCGGCTATGGCTACACCTTC.